This T cell receptor beta chain is drawn from a study of identical twins. Regarding the study as a whole: The models gave estimates that fell short of the out-of-frame TCR alpha sharing seen in monozygotic twins.

This clonotype showed up just a few times. What it binds is unknown. CDR1 MGHRA and CDR2 YSYEKL come from the germline V gene. V lost 3 bases and J 4 bases, leaving 12 bases between the germline ends. The CDR3 totals 14 residues. Template switching supplied a universal primer site; unique molecular identifiers were carried on the cDNA. TCRdb reanalysed the 5' RACE reads using MiXCR and keeps one entry per CDR3 protein. Here the sample spans approximately 490,000 distinct CDR3 sequences, more than 20% being singletons. In addition, the sample was reused for a study of yellow fever vaccine responses in identical twins.

This rearrangement joins TRBV4-1 to TRBJ1-2; D unresolved. Sequenced sample: CD4+ T cells sorted from blood. The sequence was collected from a woman aged 18 to 35 in good health. The CDR3 nucleotides read TGCGCCAGCAGCCAGGACCCTAACCCCTATGGCTACACCTTC. It translates to CASSQDPNPYGYTF.